This T cell receptor beta chain was identified in a study of OX40 agonist ivuxolimab in advanced cancers. Study conclusions and caveats: CD8+ T cells showed, on average, more clonal expansion than CD4+ cells. Some patients without response likewise showed low normalized clonal expansion.

Only in-frame clones appear in the TCRdb table, and some are missing; sequencing was by immunoSEQ multiplex PCR. The table shows roughly 74,000 clones, with almost 85% occurring only once. Germline V gives CDR1 MNHEY, CDR2 SMNVEV (reference sequence). This CDR3 has 16 amino acids. V was clipped by 2 bases and J by 4 bases; unmatched bases: 6. On this clone itself: Antigen specificity is unknown.

The receptor was derived from an adult with an advanced solid tumor such as melanoma, head and neck, liver or kidney cancer. This chain joins TRBV27 and TRBJ1-3; 9 bases line up with TRBD1. The material sequenced was CD4+ or CD8+ T cells sorted from blood, taken in a trial of the OX40 agonist ivuxolimab. CDR3 in DNA: TGTGCCAGCAGTTTAAAGGGACAGGGAGCCGGAAACACCATATATTTT. This sequence encodes CASSLKGQGAGNTIYF.